This T cell receptor beta chain stems from a study of OX40 agonist ivuxolimab in advanced cancers. Background on the study: Prior anti-PD-1, anti-PD-L1 or anti-CTLA-4 therapy was allowed; around 40% had some.

CDR1 and CDR2 (germline): SEHNR, FQNEAQ (reference sequence). V shed 5 bases and J 1 base; nucleotides not matched to a gene: 2. The CDR3 contains 14 residues. TCRdb keeps only in-frame clones here, not all; method: immunoSEQ multiplex PCR. The sample yields tens of thousands of clones, roughly 83% seen once. The chain recombines TRBV7-9 with TRBJ1-1; 9 bases agree with TRBD1. This specimen was CD4+ or CD8+ T cells sorted from blood, taken in a trial of the OX40 agonist ivuxolimab. This sequence originates from an adult with an advanced solid tumor such as melanoma, head and neck, liver or kidney cancer. The CDR3 sequence is CASSATGGNTEAFF. CDR3 bases: TGTGCCAGCAGCGCGACAGGGGGGAACACTGAAGCTTTCTTT.